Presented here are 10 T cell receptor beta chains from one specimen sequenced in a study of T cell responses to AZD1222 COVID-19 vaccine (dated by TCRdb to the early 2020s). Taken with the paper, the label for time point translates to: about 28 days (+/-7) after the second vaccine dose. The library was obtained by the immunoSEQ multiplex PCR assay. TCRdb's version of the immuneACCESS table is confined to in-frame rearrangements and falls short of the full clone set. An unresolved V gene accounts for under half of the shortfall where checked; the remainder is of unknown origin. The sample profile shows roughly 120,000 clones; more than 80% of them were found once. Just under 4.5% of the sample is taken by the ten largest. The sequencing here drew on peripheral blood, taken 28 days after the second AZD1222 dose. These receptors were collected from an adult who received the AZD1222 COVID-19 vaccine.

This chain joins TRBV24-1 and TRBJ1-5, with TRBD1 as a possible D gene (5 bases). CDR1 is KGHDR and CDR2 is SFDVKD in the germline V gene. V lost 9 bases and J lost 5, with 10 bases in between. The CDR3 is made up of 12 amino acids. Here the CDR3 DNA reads TGTGCCACCCAGGGCTCCGATCAGCCCCAGCATTTT. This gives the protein CATQGSDQPQHF.

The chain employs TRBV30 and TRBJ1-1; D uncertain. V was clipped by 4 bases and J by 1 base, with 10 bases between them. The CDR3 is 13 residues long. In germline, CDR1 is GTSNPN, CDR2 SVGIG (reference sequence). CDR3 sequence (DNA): TGTGCCTGGACCATAAATCCGAACACTGAAGCTTTCTTT. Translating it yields CAWTINPNTEAFF.

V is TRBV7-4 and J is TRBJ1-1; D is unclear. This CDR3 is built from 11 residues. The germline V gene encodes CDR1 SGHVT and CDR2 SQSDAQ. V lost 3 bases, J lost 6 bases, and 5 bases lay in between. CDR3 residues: CASSFYAEAFF. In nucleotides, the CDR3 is TGTGCCAGCAGCTTTTACGCTGAAGCTTTCTTT.

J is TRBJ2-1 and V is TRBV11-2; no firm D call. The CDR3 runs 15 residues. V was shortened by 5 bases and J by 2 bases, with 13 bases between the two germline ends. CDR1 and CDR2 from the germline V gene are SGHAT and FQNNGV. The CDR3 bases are TGTGCCAGCAGCCAAGACGGCACGACCTACAATGAGCAGTTCTTC. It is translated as CASSQDGTTYNEQFF.

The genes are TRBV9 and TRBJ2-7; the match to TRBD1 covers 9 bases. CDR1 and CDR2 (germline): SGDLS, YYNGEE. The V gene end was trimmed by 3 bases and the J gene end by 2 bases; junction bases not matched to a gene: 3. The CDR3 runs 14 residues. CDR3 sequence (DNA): TGTGCCAGCAGCGCACGACAGGGGGCCTACGAGCAGTACTTC. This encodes CASSARQGAYEQYF.

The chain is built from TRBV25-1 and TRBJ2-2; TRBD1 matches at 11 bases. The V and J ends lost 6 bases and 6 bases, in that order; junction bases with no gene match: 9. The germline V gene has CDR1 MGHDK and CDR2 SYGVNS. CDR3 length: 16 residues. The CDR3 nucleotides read TGTGCCAGCAGCCGCGGGGACAGGGGGTGGGCCGGGGAGCTGTTTTTT. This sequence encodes CASSRGDRGWAGELFF.

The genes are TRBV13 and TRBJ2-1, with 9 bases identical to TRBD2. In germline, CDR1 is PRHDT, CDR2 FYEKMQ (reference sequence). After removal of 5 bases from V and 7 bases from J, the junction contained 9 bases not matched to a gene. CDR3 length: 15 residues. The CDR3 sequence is CASSAPLAGENEQFF. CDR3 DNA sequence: TGTGCCAGCAGCGCGCCGTTAGCGGGGGAGAATGAGCAGTTCTTC.

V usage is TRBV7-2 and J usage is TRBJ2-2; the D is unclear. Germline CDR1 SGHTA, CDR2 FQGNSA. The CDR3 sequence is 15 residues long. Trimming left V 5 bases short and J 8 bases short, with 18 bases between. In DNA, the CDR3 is TGTGCCAGCAGCCCAAGTGGTAGTGGCTCGGGGGAGCTGTTTTTT. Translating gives CASSPSGSGSGELFF.

DNA of the CDR3: TGTGCCACCAGCAGAGGAACAGGGAGCTCCTACGAGCAGTACTTC. Its translation: CATSRGTGSSYEQYF. This chain connects TRBV15 to TRBJ2-7, with D possibly being TRBD1 (6 bases). Trimming took 1 base from V and 0 from J, leaving 10 bases between them. The CDR3 runs 15 residues. Germline assignment: CDR1 LNHNV and CDR2 YYDKDF (reference sequence).

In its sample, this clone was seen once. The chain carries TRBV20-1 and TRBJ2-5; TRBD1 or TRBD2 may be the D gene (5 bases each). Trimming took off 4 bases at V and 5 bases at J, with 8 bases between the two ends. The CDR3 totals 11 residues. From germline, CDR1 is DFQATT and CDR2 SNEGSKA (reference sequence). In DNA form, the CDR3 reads TGCAGTGCTATATGGGGGGAGACCCAGTACTTC. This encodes CSAIWGETQYF.